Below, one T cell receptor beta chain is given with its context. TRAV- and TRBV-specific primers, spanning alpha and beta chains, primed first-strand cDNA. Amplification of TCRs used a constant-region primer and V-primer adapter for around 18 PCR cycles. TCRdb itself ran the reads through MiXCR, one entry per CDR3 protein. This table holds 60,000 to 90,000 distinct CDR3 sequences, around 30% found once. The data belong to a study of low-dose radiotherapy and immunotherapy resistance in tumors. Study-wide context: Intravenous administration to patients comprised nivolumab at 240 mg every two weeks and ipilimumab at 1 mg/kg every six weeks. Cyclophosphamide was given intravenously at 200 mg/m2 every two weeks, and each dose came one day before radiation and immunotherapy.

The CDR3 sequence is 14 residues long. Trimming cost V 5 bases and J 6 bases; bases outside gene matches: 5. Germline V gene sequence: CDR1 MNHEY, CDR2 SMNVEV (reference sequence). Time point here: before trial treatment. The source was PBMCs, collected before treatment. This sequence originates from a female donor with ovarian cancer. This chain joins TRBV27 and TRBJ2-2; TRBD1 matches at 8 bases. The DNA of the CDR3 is TGTGCCAGCAGTCCGGGACAGGCGTCCGGGGAGCTGTTTTTT. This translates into CASSPGQASGELFF.